These T cell receptor beta chains were read from a single sample in a study of post-analysis software for immune sequencing data. From the PCR reads, TCRdb called clonotypes with MiXCR, one entry per CDR3 protein. The profile shows hundreds of thousands of distinct CDR3 sequences, approximately 59% of them singletons. Sequencing input: blood. The source of these receptors is a girl aged 2-9 years with multiple sclerosis. Each CDR3 is given with its conserved first and last residue. D genes are given only for firm matches. The listing skips clone size in some rows; elsewhere it reads once, few, many or a size class.

TRBV7-2	.	.	TRBJ2-3	CASSPQSSDTQYF	TGTGCCAGCAGCCCCCAAAGTTCAGATACGCAGTATTTT
TRBV3-1	.	.	TRBJ2-3	CASSQDQDHTDTQYF	TGTGCCAGCAGCCAAGATCAGGACCACACAGATACGCAGTATTTT
TRBV6-6	.	few	TRBJ1-2	CASSYKGHQGYTF	TGTGCCAGCAGTTATAAGGGACATCAAGGCTACACCTTC
TRBV7-2	.	.	TRBJ2-7	CASSLTRERTYEQYF	TGTGCCAGTAGCCTCACGAGGGAGCGGACCTACGAGCAGTACTTC
TRBV9	.	few	TRBJ2-5	CASIPLTVLETQYF	TGTGCCAGCATCCCTTTGACAGTTCTGGAGACCCAGTACTTC
TRBV9	TRBD1	few	TRBJ2-7	CASSPAGGAEQYF	TGTGCCAGCAGCCCGGCAGGGGGAGCCGAGCAGTACTTC
TRBV5-1	.	.	TRBJ2-7	CASSRSDVTRYEQYF	TGCGCCAGCAGCCGGAGCGACGTAACTCGCTACGAGCAGTACTTC
TRBV18	TRBD1	.	TRBJ1-2	CASSPRDSPNYGYTF	TGTGCCAGCTCACCTCGGGACAGCCCTAACTATGGCTACACCTTC
TRBV2	TRBD1	.	TRBJ2-7	CASSGGQGSYEQYF	TGTGCCAGCAGTGGGGGACAGGGCTCCTACGAGCAGTACTTC
TRBV10-3	TRBD2	.	TRBJ2-3	CASVGGVADTQYF	TGTGCCAGCGTCGGGGGGGTGGCAGATACGCAGTATTTT
TRBV4-2	.	.	TRBJ2-7	CASSQDRDTPSYEQYF	TGTGCCAGCAGCCAAGATAGGGACACCCCCTCCTACGAGCAGTACTTC
TRBV6-5	.	.	TRBJ1-1	CASSRFDTEAFF	TGTGCCAGCAGTCGGTTTGACACTGAAGCTTTCTTT
TRBV4-3	TRBD2	.	TRBJ2-7	CASSQDLASGSYNEQYF	TGCGCCAGCAGCCAAGATCTTGCTAGCGGGTCGTACAATGAGCAGTACTTC
TRBV6-5	.	few	TRBJ2-7	CASRRLNSAYEQYF	TGTGCCAGCAGACGCCTTAACAGCGCCTACGAGCAGTACTTC